Listed below are T cell receptor beta chains from one sample, sequenced in a study of cytomegalovirus exposure and HLA in healthy donors. Assay: immunoSEQ multiplex PCR; the TCRdb copy retains only in-frame clones and omits some. The sample includes approximately 240,000 clones, just under 85% seen only once; the top ten take around 0.57%. Sequencing was done on a sample of PBMCs. These receptor sequences come from a woman in her thirties or forties in good health and CMV-seronegative. CDR3s include the opening cysteine and the closing phenylalanine or tryptophan. A D gene is named only where the DNA matches it firmly. Some rows have no size entry. The others give once, few or many, or a class for an expanded clone.

clone_size j_call d_call v_call cdr3_nt cdr3_aa
once TRBJ1-6 . TRBV28 TGTGCCAGCAGTTCGGACATTCGTTCACCCCTCCACTTT CASSSDIRSPLHF
. TRBJ1-5 . TRBV7-2 TGTGCCAGCAGCCAGGGAGGCGGGGGCAATCAGCCCCAGCATTTT CASSQGGGGNQPQHF
. TRBJ2-7 . TRBV6-5 TGTGCCAGCAGTTACTTCGGGAAACCCTACGAGCAGTACTTC CASSYFGKPYEQYF
. TRBJ2-1 . TRBV5-6 TGTGCCAGCAGCTTGGGGGGGCCCTACAATGAGCAGTTCTTC CASSLGGPYNEQFF
. TRBJ2-7 . TRBV4-3 TGCGCCAGCAGCCAAGTTGACGGGTCCTACGAGCAGTACTTC CASSQVDGSYEQYF
once TRBJ2-1 . TRBV6-1 TGTGCCAGCAGTGTCGAGGGTTACAATGAGCAGTTCTTC CASSVEGYNEQFF
. TRBJ1-6 . TRBV6-1 TGTGCCAGCAGTGAAGAGGGGACCTATAATTCACCCCTCCACTTT CASSEEGTYNSPLHF
. TRBJ2-1 TRBD2 TRBV29-1 TGCAGCGTTGAAGATGGGGGTACTAGCGGGGGTACCACCTACAATGAGCAGTTCTTC CSVEDGGTSGGTTYNEQFF
once TRBJ1-1 . TRBV15 TGTGCCACCGGCGGGGGGCCGATGAACACTGAAGCTTTCTTT CATGGGPMNTEAFF
. TRBJ1-6 . TRBV11-3 TGTGCCAGCAGCTTTGGCGGCAGAAATTCACCCCTCCACTTT CASSFGGRNSPLHF
. TRBJ1-4 . TRBV7-2 TGTGCCAGCAGCGCTCAGGTGGGAGCTAATGAAAAACTGTTTTTT CASSAQVGANEKLFF
few TRBJ2-5 TRBD2 TRBV14 TGTGCCAGCAGCCAAACTACTAGCGGGGGAGTTCAAGAGACCCAGTACTTC CASSQTTSGGVQETQYF
. TRBJ1-2 TRBD1 TRBV7-2 TGTGCCAGCTCCGACAGGGTCATTAACTATGGCTACACCTTC CASSDRVINYGYTF
. TRBJ1-1 TRBD1 TRBV6-5 TGTGCCAGCAGACAGGGGACTGAAGCTTTCTTT CASRQGTEAFF
. TRBJ2-5 TRBD2 TRBV7-3 TGTGCCAGCAGCTTAGGTAGCGGGGGGGCAAAGACCCAGTACTTC CASSLGSGGAKTQYF
. TRBJ2-5 . TRBV18 TGTGCCAGCTCACCGCTAGGCGCCCCTCAAGAGACCCAGTACTTC CASSPLGAPQETQYF
. TRBJ2-7 . TRBV29-1 TGCAGCGTTGAAGATCTTCACGGGTACGAGCAGTACTTC CSVEDLHGYEQYF
few TRBJ2-7 TRBD2 TRBV6-6 TGTGCCAGCAGTTCCCTTAGCGGGGGCGATCCCTACGAGCAGTACTTC CASSSLSGGDPYEQYF
. TRBJ2-7 . TRBV19 TGTGCCAGTAGTCCCGGGATGTCCGGGGAGCAGTACTTC CASSPGMSGEQYF
. TRBJ2-7 . TRBV11-3 TGTGCCAGCAGCTTATTCCGGGGGGCTTTTTACGAGCAGTACTTC CASSLFRGAFYEQYF
. TRBJ1-1 TRBD1 TRBV18 TGTGCCAGCTCACCCGATCGACAGGGGGCCAAAGCTTTCTTT CASSPDRQGAKAFF
few TRBJ1-4 TRBD1 TRBV4-1 TGCGCCAGCAGCCAACCAGGGGGGACTAATGAAAAACTGTTTTTT CASSQPGGTNEKLFF
. TRBJ1-1 TRBD1 TRBV30 TGTGCCTGGACCAGGGGGTCTACTGAAGCTTTCTTT CAWTRGSTEAFF
. TRBJ1-5 . TRBV27 TGTGCCAGCTGGAACCGATGGGAGAATCAGCCCCAGCATTTT CASWNRWENQPQHF
. TRBJ1-5 . TRBV19 TGTGCCAGTAGTAGGGGGCTGAGCAATCAGCCCCAGCATTTT CASSRGLSNQPQHF
. TRBJ1-5 TRBD1 TRBV27 TGTGCCAGCAGTTTACACGGCTTACCGGGACAGGGGGGTAGGAGCAATCAGCCCCAGCATTTT CASSLHGLPGQGGRSNQPQHF
. TRBJ2-7 TRBD1 TRBV30 TGTGCCTGGAGTCTCAGGACAGGGGGCCGGGACGAGCAGTACTTC CAWSLRTGGRDEQYF
. TRBJ1-3 TRBD1 TRBV19 TGTGCCAGTAGTATGGGGACAGGGATCTCTGGAAACACCATATATTTT CASSMGTGISGNTIYF
. TRBJ1-4 . TRBV7-9 TGTGCCAGCAGGAGGACAGAAAATGAAAAACTGTTTTTT CASRRTENEKLFF
few TRBJ1-4 . TRBV19 TGTGCCAGTAGTAAGCCGCCCGAAAAACTGTTTTTT CASSKPPEKLFF
. TRBJ2-7 TRBD1 TRBV30 TGTGCCTGGAGTCCGGGACAGGGGGTATACGAGCAGTACTTC CAWSPGQGVYEQYF
. TRBJ2-2 TRBD1 TRBV19 TGTGCCAGTAGGCCGGGACAGACGAACACCGGGGAGCTGTTTTTT CASRPGQTNTGELFF
few TRBJ2-2 . TRBV11-2 TGTGCCAGCAGCTCACCCCGGGGGAACACCGGGGAGCTGTTTTTT CASSSPRGNTGELFF